These T cell receptor beta chains were read from a single sample in a study of T cell changes during pregnancy in multiple sclerosis. Sequenced by immunoSEQ multiplex PCR; TCRdb stores in-frame clones only, minus some. The sample shows approximately 25,000 clones, approximately 90% of them seen only once. This material consisted of CD4+ T cells from peripheral blood mononuclear cells, taken in the first trimester of pregnancy. These receptors were taken from a female donor in good health, enrolled as a control in a pregnancy study. Each CDR3 is given with its conserved first and last residue. The order of the fields is V gene, clone size, J gene, D gene, CDR3 DNA, CDR3 protein. A D gene is named only where the DNA matches it firmly. Some rows have no size entry. The others give once, few or many, or a class for an expanded clone.

v_call: TRBV6-5; clone_size: .; j_call: TRBJ2-1; d_call: TRBD1; cdr3_nt: TGTGCCAGCAGTTGGACAGGTGGAGAGCAGTTCTTC; cdr3_aa: CASSWTGGEQFF
v_call: TRBV19; clone_size: once; j_call: TRBJ2-7; d_call: TRBD1; cdr3_nt: TGTGCCAGTTCCGGGACAGGCTACGAGCAGTACTTC; cdr3_aa: CASSGTGYEQYF
v_call: TRBV18; clone_size: .; j_call: TRBJ1-1; d_call: TRBD1; cdr3_nt: TGTGCCAGCTCACAATGGACAGGGGGCAGAGGCACTGAAGCTTTCTTT; cdr3_aa: CASSQWTGGRGTEAFF
v_call: TRBV6-6; clone_size: .; j_call: TRBJ1-1; d_call: .; cdr3_nt: TGTGCCAGCAGCCCACAGGGCCCGAACACTGAAGCTTTCTTT; cdr3_aa: CASSPQGPNTEAFF
v_call: TRBV6-5; clone_size: .; j_call: TRBJ1-1; d_call: .; cdr3_nt: TGTGCCAGCAGCAAGGAGTACACGGCAAACACTGAAGCTTTCTTT; cdr3_aa: CASSKEYTANTEAFF
v_call: TRBV15; clone_size: .; j_call: TRBJ1-5; d_call: .; cdr3_nt: TGTGCCACCAGCCCGGGTGTAGGGGGAAGAGCCCAGCATTTT; cdr3_aa: CATSPGVGGRAQHF
v_call: TRBV2; clone_size: .; j_call: TRBJ2-1; d_call: .; cdr3_nt: TGTGCCAGCAGTGAACTTGGGCAGGGTACGAATGAGCAGTTCTTC; cdr3_aa: CASSELGQGTNEQFF
v_call: TRBV11-2; clone_size: once; j_call: TRBJ1-1; d_call: .; cdr3_nt: TGTGCCAGCAGCTCCTTTGGGGGGGTTAAAGCTTTCTTT; cdr3_aa: CASSSFGGVKAFF
v_call: TRBV27; clone_size: .; j_call: TRBJ2-1; d_call: .; cdr3_nt: TGTGCCAGCAGTCCGAGGAGTAGCGGAAATGAGCAGTTCTTC; cdr3_aa: CASSPRSSGNEQFF
v_call: TRBV10-3; clone_size: .; j_call: TRBJ1-1; d_call: .; cdr3_nt: TGTGCCATCGGGCGGGACGGTATGAACACTGAAGCTTTCTTT; cdr3_aa: CAIGRDGMNTEAFF
v_call: TRBV7-2; clone_size: once; j_call: TRBJ1-1; d_call: .; cdr3_nt: TGTGCCAGCAGCTTAGCGTCGAGGAGAACTGAAGCTTTCTTT; cdr3_aa: CASSLASRRTEAFF
v_call: TRBV12-5; clone_size: .; j_call: TRBJ2-3; d_call: .; cdr3_nt: TGTGCTAGTGGTAACCTTGCCCTACTTGTCACAGATACGCAGTATTTT; cdr3_aa: CASGNLALLVTDTQYF
v_call: TRBV11-1; clone_size: .; j_call: TRBJ2-1; d_call: TRBD2; cdr3_nt: TGTGCCAGCAGCGCCCAGGGAGCGGGAGGTCTCAATGAGCAGTTCTTC; cdr3_aa: CASSAQGAGGLNEQFF
v_call: TRBV5-1; clone_size: .; j_call: TRBJ2-2; d_call: TRBD2; cdr3_nt: TGCGCCAGCAGCTCATCAAGCGGGAGTGGTTCCGGGGAGCTGTTTTTT; cdr3_aa: CASSSSSGSGSGELFF
v_call: TRBV19; clone_size: .; j_call: TRBJ2-1; d_call: TRBD1; cdr3_nt: TGTGCCAGTAGTATGGACAGGGGGCTGAGGTATGAGCAGTTCTTC; cdr3_aa: CASSMDRGLRYEQFF
v_call: TRBV7-8; clone_size: .; j_call: TRBJ2-3; d_call: .; cdr3_nt: TGTGCCAGCCTTCGAGGGCCCTACACAGATACGCAGTATTTT; cdr3_aa: CASLRGPYTDTQYF
v_call: TRBV2; clone_size: .; j_call: TRBJ1-4; d_call: .; cdr3_nt: TGTGCCAGCAGTGACAGAACGCTGTTTTTT; cdr3_aa: CASSDRTLFF